One sample yielded the 8 T cell receptor beta chains listed below, sequenced in a study of blood T cell repertoires in COVID-19. Using immunoSEQ multiplex PCR, the repertoire was profiled, and TCRdb retains in-frame clones only, with some absent. Of about 140,000 clones listed, approximately 84% are singletons. Sequencing was performed on PBMCs or T cells enriched from blood (not recorded which). Receptors were obtained from a woman between 50 and 59 years old with acute COVID-19.

Only one count was recorded for this clone. V is TRBV30 and J is TRBJ1-5; tentatively, D is TRBD1 (6 bases). Germline assignment: CDR1 GTSNPN and CDR2 SVGIG (reference sequence). With 0 bases removed from V and 7 bases from J, the gap between germline ends came to 13 bases. The CDR3 runs to 14 residues. The CDR3 here is CAWSVQGAWQPQHF. For the CDR3, the DNA is TGTGCCTGGAGTGTACAGGGTGCGTGGCAGCCCCAGCATTTT.

This clone was observed a handful of times. V and J are TRBV14 and TRBJ1-2, with 7 bases lining up with TRBD1. The CDR3 has 13 residues. Germline CDR1 and CDR2: SGHDN and FVKESK. With 3 bases clipped from V and 9 bases from J, the junction kept 7 bases outside the gene matches. DNA for the CDR3: TGTGCCAGCAGCCAGGCAGGGGGATCCCGCTACACCTTC. Translated, it gives CASSQAGGSRYTF.

This chain connects TRBV9 to TRBJ2-7, with 8 bases aligning to TRBD2. With 4 bases clipped from V and 5 bases from J, the junction kept 8 bases outside the gene matches. CDR1 is SGDLS, CDR2 YYNGEE, per germline. The CDR3 is made up of 14 amino acids. This CDR3 is CASSLSGSPHEQYF. In DNA form, the CDR3 reads TGTGCCAGCAGCCTCAGCGGGAGTCCCCACGAGCAGTACTTC.

The chain is built from TRBV11-2 and TRBJ1-2; 9 bases map to TRBD1. Germline-derived CDR1 and CDR2 are SGHAT and FQNNGV. The CDR3 sequence is 14 residues long. V lost 4 bases, J lost 2 bases, and 2 bases stayed unmatched. The CDR3 DNA reads TGTGCCAGCAGCTATGGGACAGGGAACTATGGCTACACCTTC. The encoded protein is CASSYGTGNYGYTF.

The V gene is TRBV19, the J gene TRBJ1-1; the D gene is possibly TRBD1 (5 bases). Trimming took off 5 bases at V and 11 bases at J, with 18 bases between the two ends. The CDR3 totals 13 residues. Germline-derived CDR1 and CDR2 are LNHDA and SQIVND (reference sequence). The CDR3 nucleotides are TGTGCCAGTAGTGCCTCCGGGCAGGGTGGTGCTTTCTTT. This encodes CASSASGQGGAFF.

This chain connects TRBV2 to TRBJ1-2; a weak D match, TRBD1 (5 bases). V was pared by 6 bases and J by 4 bases, with 15 bases between. Germline V gene lookup returns CDR1 SNHLY and CDR2 FYNNEI. The CDR3 contains 14 residues. The CDR3 region has the DNA TGTGCCAGCAGCTCCACAGGACACGCCTATGGCTACACCTTC. It translates to CASSSTGHAYGYTF.

This chain links TRBV19 with TRBJ2-7, with D tentatively TRBD1 (6 bases). V shed 0 bases and J shed 0 bases, with 9 bases lying between them. The CDR3 length is 15 residues. Germline CDR1 reads LNHDA; CDR2 reads SQIVND (reference sequence). CDR3: CASSIETGASYEQYF. CDR3 bases: TGTGCCAGTAGTATAGAGACAGGAGCCTCCTACGAGCAGTACTTC.

The chain's CDR3 is CSVAGQGRREQYF. The CDR3 DNA reads TGCAGCGTCGCAGGACAGGGGAGAAGGGAGCAGTACTTC. The chain uses TRBV29-1 and TRBJ2-7; 9 nucleotides agree with TRBD1. The CDR3 contains 13 residues. V shed 6 bases and J 7 bases; nucleotides not matched to a gene: 10. The germline V gene has CDR1 SQVTM and CDR2 ANQGSEA.